The TCR beta chain described here comes from a study of T cells in Graves' hyperthyroidism and ophthalmopathy (dated by TCRdb to between 2019 and 2020). Study-wide context: Peripheral blood was sampled at the time of initial diagnosis, prior to any treatment. TCR V-J signatures able to tell the groups apart were searched for in a discovery cohort of some 97 patients, of whom around 43 had Graves' ophthalmopathy and about 60 had stable Graves' hyperthyroidism. According to the paper, TCR Vbeta CDR3 sequencing was carried out on 120 to 150 peripheral blood samples, which came from about 45 ophthalmopathy, roughly 75 hyperthyroidism and roughly 17 progressor patients. Whether ophthalmopathy could be predicted prospectively was tested in an independent validation cohort made up of under 20 hyperthyroidism patients plus 17 patients who later progressed to ophthalmopathy. In more than 5 Graves' hyperthyroidism patients, the study also compared T-cell repertoires from thyroid tissue with T-cell repertoires from blood. After blood sampling, hyperthyroidism patients were treated with methimazole at a starting dose of 30 mg daily, and ophthalmopathy patients were treated with high-dose intravenous methylprednisolone. The roughly 91 discovery patients were randomly divided into training and test sets at a 7:3 ratio. The study at large found these results: In validation, the model predicted progression to ophthalmopathy a median of approximately 6.6 months before onset, with 65% to 71% sensitivity and around 76% specificity. A model built on a 13 V-J signature distinguished ophthalmopathy from stable hyperthyroidism, reaching around 88% sensitivity and approximately 81% specificity in cross-validation and 80%/75% in testing. Blood samples also contained most of the expanded thyroid clonotypes (frequency above 0.001), which suggests that blood repertoires may reflect thyroid immune responses. No statistical method was used to set the sample size in advance, and investigators knew the group allocation.

The TCR beta CDR3 regions were amplified from RNA transcripts. The first round of RT-PCR for the TCR CDR3 was performed with the HTBI primer set and the Qiagen OneStep RT-PCR kit. The libraries were constructed in a second round of multiplex PCR and then size-selected and purified. Sequencing of the libraries was done on an Illumina HiSeq2000 using paired-end 100 bp reads. The original pipeline was this. Raw data were processed with SOAPnuke, discarding reads with adapters, uncalled bases, mean Phred below 15, or no exact constant-primer or identifier match. High-quality paired reads were merged with COPE v1.2.5, and unique nucleotide sequences were defined as clonotypes. MiTCR v1.1 was used to align clonotypes to the IMGT TRBV, TRBD and TRBJ reference segments. Analysis was restricted to V-J combinations with a frequency above 0.0001, which covered 99% to 99.2% of repertoires. The TCS score was defined as F50 (clonal expansion) divided by E x V (chaos), with BLOSUM62-based TCRdist calculated between CDR3 peptides within each V-J. Welch's t-statistics and random forest reduced several hundred V-J features to 10 to 15, which were used in a naive Bayes classifier (R e1071). TCRdb's own reprocessing of the public reads used fastp at Q25 and MiXCR and kept productive beta chains. Each CDR3 protein gets just one entry, which takes the most common genes and DNA from the rows behind it. TCRdb assigned the V and J calls; the authors' analysis was not used. For this sample the table gives hundreds of thousands of distinct CDR3 sequences, of which around 26% were detected only once. Approximately 32% of the sample goes to the ten largest clones.

Trimming leaves V shorter by 2 bases and J shorter by 7 bases, with the junction holding 4 bases beyond the gene matches. The germline V gene yields MNHEY for CDR1 and SVGAGI for CDR2. The CDR3 goes from the cysteine to the phenylalanine over 13 residues. Only CDR3 DNA is held: 39 bases, read in frame from base 1. The table lists this clonotype with many counts. Its antigen remains unidentified. Base qualities are not provided; no much larger clone lies one nucleotide away. Moderately to severely active disease, a Clinical Activity Score of at least 3, a NOSPECS grade of at least 4, and a duration under 3 months were present in ophthalmopathy patients. Any patient with an uncontrolled infection, another autoimmune disease, pregnancy or lactation was excluded. Clinical symptoms, serum thyroxine and TRAb, thyroid ultrasound, and orbital computed tomography formed the basis for the diagnoses. Ficoll-Paque density gradient centrifugation was used to isolate PBMCs from around 10 ml of fresh peripheral blood. Total RNA was extracted using Trizol reagent, and RNA quality was assessed on an Agilent 2100 Bioanalyzer.

This sequence uses TRBV6-5 and TRBJ1-2, with 7 bases matching TRBD1. This TCR was recovered from a woman aged 40 to 50 with Graves' ophthalmopathy. The sequencing input was blood. The DNA sequence is TGTGCCAGCAGTTACACCGGGACAGTTGGCTACACCTTC. This is translated as CASSYTGTVGYTF.